These 17 T cell receptor beta chains share one sample of origin, sequenced in a study of radiotherapy plus CTLA-4 blockade in lung cancer (dated by TCRdb to between 2017 and 2018). Libraries were built with the immunoSEQ multiplex PCR assay. TCRdb re-hosts the immuneACCESS table, in-frame sequences only. Its copies lack some clones; in the studies checked, an unresolved V gene accounts for under half of them, and the cause for the rest is not known. In all, the sample holds approximately 80,000 clones, and around 74% of those were seen once. Over 9% of the sample goes to the ten largest clones. The sequences come from peripheral blood, collected from a patient treated with radiotherapy plus ipilimumab. Receptors were obtained from a human donor with non-small cell lung cancer whose response to radiotherapy plus ipilimumab could not be evaluated.

In this sample, this clone turned up a few times. This rearrangement joins TRBV6-5 to TRBJ2-1; tentatively, D is TRBD1 (6 bases). V lost 6 bases and J 10 bases, leaving 16 bases between the germline ends. The V gene's germline CDR1 is MNHEY and CDR2 SVGAGI. This CDR3 comprises 13 residues. In DNA form, the CDR3 reads TGTGCCAGCAGACCGGGACACGGGATAGAGCAGTTCTTC. Translated: CASRPGHGIEQFF.

The chain recombines TRBV19 with TRBJ2-2; 8 nucleotides line up with TRBD1. CDR1 is LNHDA, CDR2 SQIVND, per germline (reference sequence). This CDR3 contains 15 residues. The V and J ends lost 5 bases and 5 bases, in that order; junction bases with no gene match: 7. CDR3 residues: CASSFWTGRTGELFF. Written as DNA, the CDR3 is TGTGCCAGTAGTTTCTGGACAGGGCGGACCGGGGAGCTGTTTTTT.

The chain couples TRBV6-1 to TRBJ2-7; 7 bases agree with TRBD2. V was pared by 4 bases and J by 3 bases, with 6 bases of the junction left unmatched. The CDR3 extends over 14 amino acids. Germline V gene lookup returns CDR1 MNHNS and CDR2 SASEGT. The chain's CDR3 is CASSGGGEDYEQYF. CDR3 DNA sequence: TGTGCCAGCAGTGGGGGAGGGGAGGACTACGAGCAGTACTTC.

The CDR3 sequence: CASSHPIGQIEAFF. CDR3 DNA: TGCGCCAGCAGCCACCCCATCGGACAAATTGAAGCTTTCTTT. This sequence joins TRBV4-3 and TRBJ1-1; maybe TRBD1 (5 bases). Trimming removed 3 bases at V and 7 bases at J, with 15 bases between. The CDR3 loop spans 14 amino acids. The germline V gene has CDR1 LGHNA and CDR2 YSLEER.

V usage is TRBV19 and J usage is TRBJ1-4; 7 positions agree with TRBD1. CDR1 is LNHDA and CDR2 is SQIVND in the germline V gene (reference sequence). The V segment lost 9 bases and the J segment 5 bases; nucleotides outside the gene matches: 12. The CDR3 is 15 amino acids. CDR3 DNA: TGTGCCAGCTCGACAGGGTATGACCCCAATGAAAAACTGTTTTTT. This encodes CASSTGYDPNEKLFF.

V and J are TRBV19 and TRBJ2-3, with TRBD1 matching 8 bases. With 7 bases clipped from V and 5 bases from J, the junction kept 11 bases outside the gene matches. Germline V lookup: CDR1 LNHDA, CDR2 SQIVND (reference sequence). The CDR3 loop spans 15 amino acids. The chain's CDR3 is CASTPGQGFGDTQYF. CDR3 DNA: TGTGCCAGTACCCCCGGACAGGGATTCGGAGATACGCAGTATTTT. Full variable domain (outside the CDR3, taken from reference TRBV19 and TRBJ2-3): DGGITQSPKYLFRKEGQNVTLSCEQNLNHDAMYWYRQDPGQGLRLIYYSQIVNDFQKGDIAEGYSVSREKKESFPLTVTSAQKNPTAFYLCASTPGQGFGDTQYFGPGTRLTVL.

The chain joins TRBV5-6 to TRBJ2-1; weak D call: TRBD2 (6 bases). V was cut by 4 bases and J by 6 bases, with 17 bases left in between. The V gene's germline CDR1 is SGHDT and CDR2 YYEEEE. This CDR3 is built from 15 residues. DNA of the CDR3: TGTGCCAGCAGCCTGTTACCCCAGGAGGGCAATGAGCAGTTCTTC. Its translation is CASSLLPQEGNEQFF.

The chain is built from TRBV9 and TRBJ2-1; 14 nucleotides agree with TRBD2. There are 17 residues in the CDR3. The V and J ends lost 0 bases and 6 bases, in that order; junction bases with no gene match: 5. Germline CDR1 is SGDLS and CDR2 is YYNGEE. This chain's CDR3 is CASSVGGGLAGVNEQFF. In DNA form, the CDR3 reads TGTGCCAGCAGCGTAGGAGGGGGACTAGCGGGAGTCAATGAGCAGTTCTTC. The full variable domain, its missing parts supplied by reference TRBV9 and TRBJ2-1, is DSGVTQTPKHLITATGQRVTLRCSPRSGDLSVYWYQQSLDQGLQFLIQYYNGEERAKGNILERFSAQQFPDLHSELNLSSLELGDSALYFCASSVGGGLAGVNEQFFGPGTRLTVL.

The rearrangement uses TRBV10-3 and TRBJ1-5, with 11 bases aligning to TRBD1. CDR3 length equals 18 residues. Germline V gene lookup returns CDR1 ENHRY and CDR2 SYGVKD. V dropped 0 bases and J dropped 1; count of bases not matched to a gene: 5. Here the CDR3 DNA reads TGTGCCATCAGTGAGTCGACCAGGACAGGGGGCAGCAATCAGCCCCAGCATTTT. Encoded protein: CAISESTRTGGSNQPQHF.

This chain uses TRBV27 with TRBJ2-1; TRBD2 aligns across 7 bases. Germline values: CDR1 MNHEY, CDR2 SMNVEV (reference sequence). The CDR3 has 17 amino acids. After removal of 0 bases from V and 3 bases from J, the junction contained 8 bases not matched to a gene. CDR3 in amino acids: CASSLSILRGYYNEQFF. The CDR3 nucleotides read TGTGCCAGCAGTTTATCGATTCTGCGGGGGTACTACAATGAGCAGTTCTTC.

The chain joins TRBV2 to TRBJ1-1, with TRBD1 matching 7 bases. V shed 6 bases and J 1 base; nucleotides not matched to a gene: 5. The germline gives CDR1 SNHLY, CDR2 FYNNEI. This CDR3 region has 14 residues. The CDR3 nucleotides are TGTGCCAGCAGGATACAGGGGCAGAACACTGAAGCTTTCTTT. Translating gives CASRIQGQNTEAFF.

V usage is TRBV5-1 and J usage is TRBJ2-1; D may be TRBD2 (6 bases). The CDR3 covers 19 residues. Per the germline V gene, CDR1 is SGHRS and CDR2 is YFSETQ. Between the trimmed V and J ends, which lost 0 bases and 4 bases, there was a span of 23 bases. The CDR3 is CASSLGGGIGTGFYNEQFF. In nucleotides, the CDR3 is TGCGCCAGCAGCTTGGGTGGGGGAATCGGGACTGGGTTTTACAATGAGCAGTTCTTC.

The chain joins TRBV5-4 to TRBJ2-3, with 9 bases identical to TRBD1. Per germline, CDR1 SGHNT and CDR2 YYREEE (reference sequence). The CDR3 length is 15 residues. Losses at the gene ends were 3 bases for V and 4 bases for J; bases not matched to a gene: 6. DNA of the CDR3: TGTGCCAGCAGCTCCCCGGGACAGGGACCAGATACGCAGTATTTT. This codes for CASSSPGQGPDTQYF.

CDR3 sequence reads: CASRTGLDTQYF. The CDR3 coding sequence is TGTGCCAGCAGGACAGGGCTAGATACGCAGTATTTT. The V call is TRBV6-5, the J call TRBJ2-3; TRBD1 matches at 7 bases. The CDR3 length is 12 residues. Trimming took 6 bases from V and 5 from J; bases not matched to a gene: 2. CDR1 and CDR2 (germline): MNHEY, SVGAGI.

V usage is TRBV6-1 and J usage is TRBJ2-3, with D possibly matching TRBD2 (6 bases). This CDR3 contains 15 residues. Trimming removed 1 base at V and 3 bases at J, with 11 bases between. Germline V gene data show CDR1 as MNHNS and CDR2 as SASEGT. CDR3 sequence (DNA): TGTGCCAGCAGTGAAGGACTAGGTGAGACAGATACGCAGTATTTT. Amino acid sequence: CASSEGLGETDTQYF.

The rearrangement joins TRBV11-2 to TRBJ2-1, with 14 bases aligning to TRBD2. The CDR3 sequence is 18 residues long. Germline loops: CDR1 SGHAT, CDR2 FQNNGV. V was pared by 1 base and J by 4 bases, with 6 bases of the junction left unmatched. For the CDR3, the DNA is TGTGCCAGCAGCTTAGGACTAGCGGGGGGGCGAGGGTACAATGAGCAGTTCTTC. Residues: CASSLGLAGGRGYNEQFF.

The V call is TRBV10-3, the J call TRBJ2-2; a weak D match, TRBD1 (7 bases). V lost 7 bases to trimming and J lost 7 bases, with 19 bases between them. The CDR3 runs to 15 residues. The V gene's germline CDR1 is ENHRY and CDR2 SYGVKD. CDR3 nucleotide sequence: TGTGCCATCAACATACAGGGGTTAGCGGTCGGGGAGCTGTTTTTT. It is translated as CAINIQGLAVGELFF.